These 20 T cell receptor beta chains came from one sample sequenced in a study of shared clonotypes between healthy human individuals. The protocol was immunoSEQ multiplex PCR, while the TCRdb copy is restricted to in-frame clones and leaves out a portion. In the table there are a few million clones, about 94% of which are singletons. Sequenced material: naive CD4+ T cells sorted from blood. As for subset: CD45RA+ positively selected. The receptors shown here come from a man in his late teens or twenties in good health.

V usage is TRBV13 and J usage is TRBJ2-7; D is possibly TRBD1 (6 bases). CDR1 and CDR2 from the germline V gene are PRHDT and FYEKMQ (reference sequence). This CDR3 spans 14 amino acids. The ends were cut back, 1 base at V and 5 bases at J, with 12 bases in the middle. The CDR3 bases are TGTGCCAGCAGCTTAGAGGGGGAAGCCCACGAGCAGTACTTC. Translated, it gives CASSLEGEAHEQYF.

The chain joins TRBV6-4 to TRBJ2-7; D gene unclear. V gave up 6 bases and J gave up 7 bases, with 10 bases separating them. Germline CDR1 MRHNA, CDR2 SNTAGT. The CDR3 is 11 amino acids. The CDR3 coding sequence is TGTGCCAGCAGCGGCAGGCGAGAGCAGTACTTC. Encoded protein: CASSGRREQYF.

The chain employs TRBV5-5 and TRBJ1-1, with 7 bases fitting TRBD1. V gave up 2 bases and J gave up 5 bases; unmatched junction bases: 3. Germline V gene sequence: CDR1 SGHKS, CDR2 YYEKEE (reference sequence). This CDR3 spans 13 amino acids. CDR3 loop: CASSFTGETEAFF. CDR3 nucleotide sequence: TGTGCCAGCAGCTTCACAGGGGAAACTGAAGCTTTCTTT. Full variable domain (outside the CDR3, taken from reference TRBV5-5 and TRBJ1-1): DAGVTQSPTHLIKTRGQQVTLRCSPISGHKSVSWYQQVLGQGPQFIFQYYEKEERGRGNFPDRFSARQFPNYSSELNVNALLLGDSALYLCASSFTGETEAFFGQGTRLTVV.

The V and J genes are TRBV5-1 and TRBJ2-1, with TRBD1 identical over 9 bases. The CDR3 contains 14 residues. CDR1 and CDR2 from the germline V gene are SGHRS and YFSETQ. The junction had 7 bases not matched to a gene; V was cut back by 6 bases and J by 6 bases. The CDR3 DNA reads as TGCGCCAGCATTCCCGGGACAGGGACCAATGAGCAGTTCTTC. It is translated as CASIPGTGTNEQFF.

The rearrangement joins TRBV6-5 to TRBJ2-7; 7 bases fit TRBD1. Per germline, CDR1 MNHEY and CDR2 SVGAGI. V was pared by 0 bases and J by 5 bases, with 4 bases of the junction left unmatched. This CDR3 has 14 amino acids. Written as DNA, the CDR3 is TGTGCCAGCAGTTACTCGAACAGGGGTAACGAGCAGTACTTC. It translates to CASSYSNRGNEQYF.

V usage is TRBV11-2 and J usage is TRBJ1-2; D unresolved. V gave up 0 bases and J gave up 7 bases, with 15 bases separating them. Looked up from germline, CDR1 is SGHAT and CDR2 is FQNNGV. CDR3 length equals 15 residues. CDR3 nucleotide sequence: TGTGCCAGCAGCTTAGAATGGACCCCCGAGGGTGGCTACACCTTC. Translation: CASSLEWTPEGGYTF.

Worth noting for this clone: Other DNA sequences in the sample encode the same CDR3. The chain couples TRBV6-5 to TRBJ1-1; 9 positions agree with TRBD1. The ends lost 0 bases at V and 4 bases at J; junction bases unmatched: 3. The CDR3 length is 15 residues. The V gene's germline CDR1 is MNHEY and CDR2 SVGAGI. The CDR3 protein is CASSYSRTGATEAFF. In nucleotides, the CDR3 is TGTGCCAGCAGTTACTCTCGGACAGGGGCCACTGAAGCTTTCTTT.

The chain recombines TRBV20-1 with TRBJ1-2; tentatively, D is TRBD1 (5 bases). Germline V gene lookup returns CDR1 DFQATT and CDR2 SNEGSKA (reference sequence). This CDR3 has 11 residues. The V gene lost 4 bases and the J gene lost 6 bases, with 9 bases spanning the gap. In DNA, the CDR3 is TGCAGTGCTACACCCAGGGATGGCTACACCTTC. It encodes CSATPRDGYTF.

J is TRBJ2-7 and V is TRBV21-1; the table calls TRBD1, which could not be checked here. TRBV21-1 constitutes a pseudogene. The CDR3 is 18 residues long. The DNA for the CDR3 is TGTGCCAGCAGCTCACGGGGGCCGAGGACAGGACGCTCCTACGAGCAGTACTTC. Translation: CASSSRGPRTGRSYEQYF.

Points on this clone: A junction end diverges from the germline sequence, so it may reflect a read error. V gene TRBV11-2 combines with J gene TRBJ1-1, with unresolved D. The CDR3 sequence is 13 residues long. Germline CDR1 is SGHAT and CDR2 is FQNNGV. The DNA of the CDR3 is TGTGCCAGCAGCCTCGTAGAGAACTCTGAAGCTTTCTTT. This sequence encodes CASSLVENSEAFF.

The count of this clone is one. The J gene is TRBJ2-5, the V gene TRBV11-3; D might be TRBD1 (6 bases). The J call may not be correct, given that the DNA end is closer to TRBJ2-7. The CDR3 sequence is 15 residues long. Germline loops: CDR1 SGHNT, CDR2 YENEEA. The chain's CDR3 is CASSLPGHHSYEQYF. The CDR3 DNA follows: TGTGCCAGCAGCCTACCGGGACACCATTCCTACGAGCAGTACTTC.

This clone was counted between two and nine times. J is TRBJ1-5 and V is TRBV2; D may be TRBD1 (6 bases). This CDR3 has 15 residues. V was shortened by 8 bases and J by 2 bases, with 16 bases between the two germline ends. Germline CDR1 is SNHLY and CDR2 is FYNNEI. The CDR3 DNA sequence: TGTGCCAGCTCCGGCGGGGGGCGAGGCAATCAGCCCCAGCATTTT. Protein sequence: CASSGGGRGNQPQHF.

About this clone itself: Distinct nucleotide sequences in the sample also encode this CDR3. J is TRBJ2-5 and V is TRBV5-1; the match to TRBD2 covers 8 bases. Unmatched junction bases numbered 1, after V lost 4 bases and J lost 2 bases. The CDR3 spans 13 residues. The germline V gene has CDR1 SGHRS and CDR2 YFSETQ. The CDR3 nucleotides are TGCGCCAGCAGCGCGGGAGGACAAGAGACCCAGTACTTC. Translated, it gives CASSAGGQETQYF.

CDR3 coding DNA: TGTGCCAGCAGCTTGGTTTCAGCCTCGGGTGGGGGGAAACTGTTTTTT. Protein sequence: CASSLVSASGGGKLFF. The rearrangement links TRBV5-6 to TRBJ1-4; TRBD1 might be the D (5 bases). V lost 0 bases and J 11 bases, leaving 20 bases between the germline ends. This CDR3 is built from 16 residues. CDR1 and CDR2 from the germline V gene are SGHDT and YYEEEE.

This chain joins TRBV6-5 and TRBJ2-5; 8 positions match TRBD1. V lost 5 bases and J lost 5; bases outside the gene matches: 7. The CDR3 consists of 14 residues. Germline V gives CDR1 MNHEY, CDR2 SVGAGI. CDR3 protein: CASSRTGLGETQYF. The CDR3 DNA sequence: TGTGCCAGCAGTAGGACAGGGCTAGGGGAGACCCAGTACTTC.

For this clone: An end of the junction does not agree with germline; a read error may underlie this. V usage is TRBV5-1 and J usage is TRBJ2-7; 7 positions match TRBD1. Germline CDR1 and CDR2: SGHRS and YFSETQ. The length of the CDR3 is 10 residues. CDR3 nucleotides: TGCGCCAGCAGCTCATGGGACAGTGGGTTC. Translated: CASSSWDSGF.

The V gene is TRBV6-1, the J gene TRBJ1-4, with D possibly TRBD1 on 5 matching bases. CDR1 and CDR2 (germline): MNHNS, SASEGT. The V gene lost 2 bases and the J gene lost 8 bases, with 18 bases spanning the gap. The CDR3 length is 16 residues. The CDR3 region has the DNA TGTGCCAGCAGTGAAACTGTGGGGGGTGGGAGCGAAAAACTGTTTTTT. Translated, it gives CASSETVGGGSEKLFF.

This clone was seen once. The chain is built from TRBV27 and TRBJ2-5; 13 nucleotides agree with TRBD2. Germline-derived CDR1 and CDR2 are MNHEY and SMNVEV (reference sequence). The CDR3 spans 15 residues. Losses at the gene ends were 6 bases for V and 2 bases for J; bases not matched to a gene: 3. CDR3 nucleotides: TGTGCCAGCAGCCGACTAGCGGGAGGTCAAGAGACCCAGTACTTC. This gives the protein CASSRLAGGQETQYF.

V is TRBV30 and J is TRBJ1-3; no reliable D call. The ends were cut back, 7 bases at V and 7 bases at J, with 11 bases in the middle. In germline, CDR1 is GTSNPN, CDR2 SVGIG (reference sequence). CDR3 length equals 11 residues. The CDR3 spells CASRGSNTIYF. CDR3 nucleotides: TGTGCCTCCCGTGGTTCGAACACCATATATTTT.

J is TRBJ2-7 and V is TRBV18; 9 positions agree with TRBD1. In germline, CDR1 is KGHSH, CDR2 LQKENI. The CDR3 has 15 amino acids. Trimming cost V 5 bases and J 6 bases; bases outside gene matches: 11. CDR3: CASSVLGQGSSEQYF. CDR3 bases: TGTGCCAGCTCAGTCCTAGGACAGGGGTCTTCCGAGCAGTACTTC.